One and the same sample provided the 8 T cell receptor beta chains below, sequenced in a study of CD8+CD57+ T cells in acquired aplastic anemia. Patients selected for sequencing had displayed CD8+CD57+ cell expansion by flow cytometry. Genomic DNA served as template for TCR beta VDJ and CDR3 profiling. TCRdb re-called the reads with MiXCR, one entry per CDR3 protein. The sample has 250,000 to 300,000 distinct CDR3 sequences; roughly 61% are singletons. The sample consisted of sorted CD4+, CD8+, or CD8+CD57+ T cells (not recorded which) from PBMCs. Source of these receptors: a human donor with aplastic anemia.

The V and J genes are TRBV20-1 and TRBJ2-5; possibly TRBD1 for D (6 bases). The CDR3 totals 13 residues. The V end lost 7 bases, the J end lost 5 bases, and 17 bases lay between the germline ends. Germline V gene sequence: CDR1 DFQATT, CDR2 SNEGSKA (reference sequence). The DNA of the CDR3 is TGCAGTGTCGAAAACAGGGTTGGGGAGACCCAGTACTTC. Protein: CSVENRVGETQYF.

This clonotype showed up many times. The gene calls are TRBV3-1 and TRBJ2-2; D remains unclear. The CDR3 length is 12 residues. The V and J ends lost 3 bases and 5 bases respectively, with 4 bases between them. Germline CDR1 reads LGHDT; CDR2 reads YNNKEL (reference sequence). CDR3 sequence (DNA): TGTGCCAGCAGCCATTCGACCGGGGAGCTGTTTTTT. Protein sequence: CASSHSTGELFF.

This chain's CDR3 is CASSALGADTQYF. The CDR3 DNA reads TGTGCCAGCAGCGCGTTGGGGGCAGATACGCAGTATTTT. V and J are TRBV9 and TRBJ2-3; perhaps D is TRBD1 or TRBD2 (5 bases each). V was pared by 3 bases and J by 4 bases, with 9 bases between. The germline V gene has CDR1 SGDLS and CDR2 YYNGEE. This CDR3 contains 13 residues. Full variable domain (outside the CDR3, taken from reference TRBV9 and TRBJ2-3): DSGVTQTPKHLITATGQRVTLRCSPRSGDLSVYWYQQSLDQGLQFLIQYYNGEERAKGNILERFSAQQFPDLHSELNLSSLELGDSALYFCASSALGADTQYFGPGTRLTVL.

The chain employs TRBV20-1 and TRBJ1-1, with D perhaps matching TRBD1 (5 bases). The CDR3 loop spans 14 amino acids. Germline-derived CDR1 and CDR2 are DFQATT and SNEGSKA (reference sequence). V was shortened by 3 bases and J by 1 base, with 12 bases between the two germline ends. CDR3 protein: CSASFDSPNTEAFF. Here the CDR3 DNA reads TGCAGTGCTAGTTTTGACAGCCCGAACACTGAAGCTTTCTTT.

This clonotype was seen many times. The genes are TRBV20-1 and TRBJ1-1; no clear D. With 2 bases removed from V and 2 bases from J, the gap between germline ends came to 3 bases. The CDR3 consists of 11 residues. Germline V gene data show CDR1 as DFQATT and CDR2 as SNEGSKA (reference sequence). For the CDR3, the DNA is TGCAGTGCTAGATTTAACACTGAAGCTTTCTTT. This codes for CSARFNTEAFF.

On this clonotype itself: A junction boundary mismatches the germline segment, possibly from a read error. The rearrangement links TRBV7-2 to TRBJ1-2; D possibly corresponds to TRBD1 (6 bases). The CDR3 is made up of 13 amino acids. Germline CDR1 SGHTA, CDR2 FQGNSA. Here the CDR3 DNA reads TGCGCCAGCAGTGTCAGGGGCAACTATGGCTACACCTTC. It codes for CASSVRGNYGYTF.

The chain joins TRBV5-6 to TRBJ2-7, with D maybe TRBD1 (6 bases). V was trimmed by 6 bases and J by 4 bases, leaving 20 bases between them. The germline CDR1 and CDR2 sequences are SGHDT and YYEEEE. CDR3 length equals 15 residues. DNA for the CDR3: TGTGCCAGCACCAGTCGTAGGGGGATTATGTACGAGCAGTACTTC. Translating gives CASTSRRGIMYEQYF.

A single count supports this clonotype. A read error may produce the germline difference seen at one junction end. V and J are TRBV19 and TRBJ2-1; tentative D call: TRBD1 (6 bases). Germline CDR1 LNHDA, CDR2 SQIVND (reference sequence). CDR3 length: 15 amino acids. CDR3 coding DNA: TGTGCCAGTAGTGTAGACAGGCTGAACTACAATGAGCAGTTCTTC. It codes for CASSVDRLNYNEQFF.